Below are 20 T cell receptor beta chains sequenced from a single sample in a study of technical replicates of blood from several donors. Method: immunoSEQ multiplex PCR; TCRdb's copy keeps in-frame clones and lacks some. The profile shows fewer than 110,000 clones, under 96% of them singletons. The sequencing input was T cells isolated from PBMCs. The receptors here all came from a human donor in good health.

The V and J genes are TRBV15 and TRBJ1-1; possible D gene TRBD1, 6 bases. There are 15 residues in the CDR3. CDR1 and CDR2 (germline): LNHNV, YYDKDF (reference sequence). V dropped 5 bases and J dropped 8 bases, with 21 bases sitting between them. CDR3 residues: CATSAVRTGSREAFF. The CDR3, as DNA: TGTGCCACCAGCGCCGTTCGTACAGGGTCTCGCGAAGCTTTCTTT.

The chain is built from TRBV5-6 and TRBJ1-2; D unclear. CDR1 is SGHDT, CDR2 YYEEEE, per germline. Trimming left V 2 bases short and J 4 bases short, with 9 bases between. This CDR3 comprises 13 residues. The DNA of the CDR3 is TGTGCCAGCAGCTTCTATTCTCTCTATGGCTACACCTTC. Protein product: CASSFYSLYGYTF.

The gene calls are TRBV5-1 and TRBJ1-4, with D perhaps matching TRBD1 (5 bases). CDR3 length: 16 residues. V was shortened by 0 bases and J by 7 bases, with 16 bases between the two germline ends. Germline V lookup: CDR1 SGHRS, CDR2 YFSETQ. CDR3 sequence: CASSLAGGYTGEKLFF. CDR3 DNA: TGCGCCAGCAGCTTGGCCGGGGGGTATACGGGTGAAAAACTGTTTTTT.

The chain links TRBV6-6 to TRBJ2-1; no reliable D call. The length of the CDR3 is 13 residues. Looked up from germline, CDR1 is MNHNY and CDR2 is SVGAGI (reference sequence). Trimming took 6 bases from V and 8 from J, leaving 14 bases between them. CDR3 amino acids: CASSLRRTDEQFF. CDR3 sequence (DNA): TGTGCCAGCAGCCTCAGGCGCACGGATGAGCAGTTCTTC.

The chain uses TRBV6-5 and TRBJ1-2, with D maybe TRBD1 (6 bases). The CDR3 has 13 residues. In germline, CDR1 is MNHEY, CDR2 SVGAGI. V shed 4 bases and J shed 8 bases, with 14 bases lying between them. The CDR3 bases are TGTGCCAGCAGTTCAAGGGGGGGGCGAGGCTACACCTTC. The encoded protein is CASSSRGGRGYTF.

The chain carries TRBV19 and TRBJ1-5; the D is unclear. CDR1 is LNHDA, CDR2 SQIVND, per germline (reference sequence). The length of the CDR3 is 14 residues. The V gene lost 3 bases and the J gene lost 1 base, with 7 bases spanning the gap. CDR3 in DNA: TGTGCCAGTAGTATCTGGCAGAGCAATCAGCCCCAGCATTTT. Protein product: CASSIWQSNQPQHF.

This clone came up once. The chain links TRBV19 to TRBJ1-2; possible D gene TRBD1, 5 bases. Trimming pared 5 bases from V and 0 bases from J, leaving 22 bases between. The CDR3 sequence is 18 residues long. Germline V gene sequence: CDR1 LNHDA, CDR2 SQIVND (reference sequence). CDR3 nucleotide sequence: TGTGCCAGTAGTTTCCTCCTATGGCAGGGTACTACTAACTATGGCTACACCTTC. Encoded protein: CASSFLLWQGTTNYGYTF. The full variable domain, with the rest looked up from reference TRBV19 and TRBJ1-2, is DGGITQSPKYLFRKEGQNVTLSCEQNLNHDAMYWYRQDPGQGLRLIYYSQIVNDFQKGDIAEGYSVSREKKESFPLTVTSAQKNPTAFYLCASSFLLWQGTTNYGYTFGSGTRLTVV.

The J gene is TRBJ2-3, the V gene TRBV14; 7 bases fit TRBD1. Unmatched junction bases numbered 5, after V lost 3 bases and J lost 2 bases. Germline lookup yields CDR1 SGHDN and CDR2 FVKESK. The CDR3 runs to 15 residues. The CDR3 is CASSHQGVFTDTQYF. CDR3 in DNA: TGTGCCAGCAGCCACCAGGGGGTGTTCACAGATACGCAGTATTTT.

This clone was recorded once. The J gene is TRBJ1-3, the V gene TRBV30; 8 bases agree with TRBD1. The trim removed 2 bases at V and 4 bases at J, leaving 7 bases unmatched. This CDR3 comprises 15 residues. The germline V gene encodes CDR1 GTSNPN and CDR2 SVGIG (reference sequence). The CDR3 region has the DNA TGTGCCTGGAGTAAAACAGGGGGGCTAGGAAACACCATATATTTT. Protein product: CAWSKTGGLGNTIYF.

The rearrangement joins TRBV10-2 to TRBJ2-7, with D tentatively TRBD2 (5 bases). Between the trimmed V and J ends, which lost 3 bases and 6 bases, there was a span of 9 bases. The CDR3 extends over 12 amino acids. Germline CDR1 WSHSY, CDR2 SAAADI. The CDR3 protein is CASSEGGTEQYF. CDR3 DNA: TGCGCCAGCAGTGAAGGAGGTACCGAGCAGTACTTC.

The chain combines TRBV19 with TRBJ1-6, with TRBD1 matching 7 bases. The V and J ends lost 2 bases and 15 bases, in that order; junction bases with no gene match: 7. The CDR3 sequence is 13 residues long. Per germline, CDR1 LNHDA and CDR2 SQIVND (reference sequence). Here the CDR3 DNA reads TGTGCCAGTAGTATATCTCGGCAGGGGGTCCTCCACTTT. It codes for CASSISRQGVLHF.

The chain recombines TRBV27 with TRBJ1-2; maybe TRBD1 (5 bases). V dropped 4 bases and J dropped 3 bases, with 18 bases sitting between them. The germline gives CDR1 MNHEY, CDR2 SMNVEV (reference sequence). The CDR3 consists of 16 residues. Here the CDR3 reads CASSSMKTDPYYGYTF. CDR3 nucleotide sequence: TGTGCCAGCAGTTCAATGAAGACAGATCCCTACTATGGCTACACCTTC.

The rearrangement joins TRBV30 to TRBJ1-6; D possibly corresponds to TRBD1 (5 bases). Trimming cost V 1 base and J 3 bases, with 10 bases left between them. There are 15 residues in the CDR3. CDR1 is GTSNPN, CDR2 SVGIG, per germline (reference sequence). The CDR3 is CAWSGQTLYNSPLHF. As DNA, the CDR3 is TGTGCCTGGAGTGGACAGACCCTCTATAATTCACCCCTCCACTTT.

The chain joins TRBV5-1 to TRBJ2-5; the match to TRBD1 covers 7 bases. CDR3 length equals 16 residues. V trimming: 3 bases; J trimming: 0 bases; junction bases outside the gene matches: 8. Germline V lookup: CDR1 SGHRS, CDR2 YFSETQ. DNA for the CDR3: TGCGCCAGCAGCTACAGGGGTCCGACCGACCAAGAGACCCAGTACTTC. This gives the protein CASSYRGPTDQETQYF.

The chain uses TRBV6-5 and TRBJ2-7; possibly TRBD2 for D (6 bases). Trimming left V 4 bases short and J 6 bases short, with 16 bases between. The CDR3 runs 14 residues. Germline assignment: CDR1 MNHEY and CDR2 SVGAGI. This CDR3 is CASSSMLGTFEQYF. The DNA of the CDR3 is TGTGCCAGCAGTTCAATGCTCGGGACTTTCGAGCAGTACTTC.

The CDR3 sequence: CASSPRTGSTDTQYF. In DNA form, the CDR3 reads TGTGCCAGCTCACCTAGGACAGGGAGCACAGATACGCAGTATTTT. The chain recombines TRBV18 with TRBJ2-3; TRBD1 matches at 8 bases. The CDR3 sequence is 15 residues long. CDR1 KGHSH and CDR2 LQKENI come from the germline V gene. With 3 bases clipped from V and 0 bases from J, the junction kept 2 bases outside the gene matches. Filled out from reference TRBV18 and TRBJ2-3, the complete variable domain reads NAGVMQNPRHLVRRRGQEARLRCSPMKGHSHVYWYRQLPEEGLKFMVYLQKENIIDESGMPKERFSAEFPKEGPSILRIQQVVRGDSAAYFCASSPRTGSTDTQYFGPGTRLTVL.

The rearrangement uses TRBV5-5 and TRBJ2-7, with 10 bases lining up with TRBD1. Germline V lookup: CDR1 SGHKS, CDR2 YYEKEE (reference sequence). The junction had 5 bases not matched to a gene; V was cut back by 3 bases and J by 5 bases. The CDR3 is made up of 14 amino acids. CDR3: CASSWGQGINEQYF. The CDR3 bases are TGTGCCAGCAGCTGGGGACAGGGGATAAACGAGCAGTACTTC.

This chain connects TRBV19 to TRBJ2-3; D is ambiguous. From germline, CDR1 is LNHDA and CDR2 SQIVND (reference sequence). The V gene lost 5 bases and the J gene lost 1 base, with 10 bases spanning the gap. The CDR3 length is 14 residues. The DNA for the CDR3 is TGTGCCAGTAGTTCGCGGTTCGGCACAGATACGCAGTATTTT. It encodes CASSSRFGTDTQYF.

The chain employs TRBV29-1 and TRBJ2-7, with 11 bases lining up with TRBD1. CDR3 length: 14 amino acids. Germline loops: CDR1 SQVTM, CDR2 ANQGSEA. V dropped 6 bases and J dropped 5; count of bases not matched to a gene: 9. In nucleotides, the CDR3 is TGCAGCGTCAGAACCGGGACAGGGGGGAACGAGCAGTACTTC. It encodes CSVRTGTGGNEQYF.

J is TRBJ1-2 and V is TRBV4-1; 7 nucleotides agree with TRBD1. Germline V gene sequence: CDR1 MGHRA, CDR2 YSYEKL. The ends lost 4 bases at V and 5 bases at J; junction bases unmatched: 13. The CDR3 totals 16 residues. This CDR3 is CASSPDQAGTAYGYTF. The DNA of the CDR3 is TGCGCCAGCAGCCCCGATCAGGCGGGGACAGCATATGGCTACACCTTC.